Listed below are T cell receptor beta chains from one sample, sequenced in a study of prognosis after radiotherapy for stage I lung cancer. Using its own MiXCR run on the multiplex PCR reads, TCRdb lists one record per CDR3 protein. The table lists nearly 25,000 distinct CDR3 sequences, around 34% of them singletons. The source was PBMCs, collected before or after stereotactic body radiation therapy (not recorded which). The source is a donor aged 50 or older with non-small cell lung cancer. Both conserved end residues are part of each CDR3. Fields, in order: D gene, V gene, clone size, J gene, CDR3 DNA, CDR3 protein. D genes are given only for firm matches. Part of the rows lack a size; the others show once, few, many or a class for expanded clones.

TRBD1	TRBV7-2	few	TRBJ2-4	TGTGCCAGCAGAAACAGGGGATTAGCCAAAAACATTCAGTACTTC	CASRNRGLAKNIQYF
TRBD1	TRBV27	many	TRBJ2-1	TGTGCCAGCCGACGAGGGGGAGACAGGGCCAACAATGAGCAGTTCTTC	CASRRGGDRANNEQFF
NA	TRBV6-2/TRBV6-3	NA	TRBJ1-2	TGTGCCAGCAGTACCCCCCCCGAGGAGCCATACTATGGCTACACCTTC	CASSTPPEEPYYGYTF
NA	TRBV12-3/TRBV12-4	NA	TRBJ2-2	TGTGCCAGCAGCCCTCTAGCGATCACCTGGGAGCTTTTTTTT	CASSPLAITWELFF
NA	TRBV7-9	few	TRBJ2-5	TGTGCCAGCAGCTTTGAACAGCAAGAGACCCAGTACTTC	CASSFEQQETQYF
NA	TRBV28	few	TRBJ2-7	TGTGCCAGCAGTCCCTCTGGACAGAGCCCCTACGAGCAGTACTTC	CASSPSGQSPYEQYF
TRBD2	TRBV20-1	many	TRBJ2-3	TGCAGTGCTAGGACTAGCGGGGTGGTAGATACGCAGTATTTT	CSARTSGVVDTQYF
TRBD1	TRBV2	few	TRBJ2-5	TGTGCCAGCAGGACCCCACAGGGGGCTGGCAAAGAGACCCAGTACTTC	CASRTPQGAGKETQYF
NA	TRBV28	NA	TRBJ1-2	TGTGCCAGCAGTAAGGGCCCGGGGACGACTAACTATGGCTACACCTTC	CASSKGPGTTNYGYTF
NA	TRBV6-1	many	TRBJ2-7	TGTGCCAGCAGCAACGACAGAGCAGAGTACGAGCAGTACTTC	CASSNDRAEYEQYF
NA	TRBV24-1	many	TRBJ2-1	TGTGCCACCTACTCCGGACGATACAATGAGCAGTTCTTC	CATYSGRYNEQFF
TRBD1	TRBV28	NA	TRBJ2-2	TGTGCCAGCACATATCGGGACAGGGCGGTCGGGGAGCTGTTTTTT	CASTYRDRAVGELFF
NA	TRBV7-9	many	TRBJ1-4	TGTGCCAGCAGTAATTTATTCGCCGGGGAAAAACTGTTTTTT	CASSNLFAGEKLFF